This TCR beta chain was documented in a study of CD8 T cells in Susac syndrome. The study sequenced TCR beta in blood CD8+ and CD4+ T cells. As controls, healthy donors matched for age and sex were used. Bulk CD8+ and CD4+ cells came from magnetic negative isolation; CD8+ TEMRA by FACS. The RNA, about 0.5 to 1 ug, was put through reverse transcription using random hexamers. Amplification of TCR beta CDR3 was carried out by immunoSEQ multiplex PCR, which covered 54 Vbeta and 13 Jbeta segments. A single record per CDR3 protein comes from TCRdb applying MiXCR to the immunoSEQ multiplex PCR reads. The sample has about 120,000 distinct CDR3 sequences, 85% to 95% seen once. This CDR3 contains 13 residues. V lost 2 bases and J lost 3, with 8 bases in between. The V gene's germline CDR1 is MNHEY and CDR2 SVGAGI. This clonotype was seen a handful of times.

The receptor's source is a human donor in good health. The rearrangement uses TRBV6-5 and TRBJ2-7; D possibly corresponds to TRBD2 (5 bases). Sequenced material: CD8+ T cells from PBMCs. CDR3 residues: CASSYARGYEQYF. As DNA, the CDR3 is TGTGCCAGCAGTTACGCCCGGGGCTACGAGCAGTACTTC.